This T cell receptor (beta chain) was observed in a study of regulatory T cells in long-lasting Graves disease. Background on the study: Newly diagnosed Graves' patients took antithyroid drugs under 3 months. Findings of the study overall: Among the persistent patients, approximately 2,900 public clonotypes were shared, more than the roughly 990 shared among new patients.

Turning to this clonotype: The antigen is not known.

The time point: newly diagnosed GD, antithyroid drugs for less than 3 months. RNA extracted from PBMCs served as the sequencing template. As a group, patients came from one endocrinology department in Xi'an, China. Arm-PCR of CDR3 regions and iRepertoire HTBI primers were the basis on which TCR beta libraries were built. TCRdb re-analysed the multiplex PCR reads in MiXCR, keeping a single row per CDR3 protein. The sample holds around 420,000 distinct CDR3 sequences; 15% are singletons and the top ten take approximately 22%. CDR1 is SEHNR and CDR2 is FQNEAQ in the germline V gene (reference sequence). Trimming took 1 base from V and 9 from J, leaving 16 bases between them. The CDR3 sequence is 14 residues long.

The rearrangement joins TRBV7-9 to TRBJ2-7; maybe TRBD1 (6 bases). The sample was peripheral blood mononuclear cells (PBMCs), taken at new diagnosis, from a patient treated with antithyroid drugs. This clonotype was obtained from a female donor with Graves disease. This CDR3 reads CASSLEQGPHGQYF. The CDR3 DNA reads as TGTGCCAGCAGCTTAGAACAGGGTCCCCACGGGCAGTACTTC.